This entry features one T cell receptor beta chain sequence. Its specificity is not known. Primed by a sample-barcoded 5' primer and a J-beta primer mix, a second PCR proceeded for about 7 to 11 cycles. Each CDR3 protein gets one entry after TCRdb re-called the 5' RACE reads with MiXCR. The sample holds about 1,500,000 distinct CDR3 sequences; over 25% are singletons and the top ten take around 7.7%. In germline, CDR1 is SGHAT, CDR2 FQNNGV. V shed 5 bases and J shed 5 bases, with 17 bases lying between them. This CDR3 is built from 15 residues. The sample originates from a study of blood T cells in healthy people across ages. Findings and caveats of the study: Reliance upon unsorted PBMCs precluded definitive naive versus antigen-experienced comparison.

Donors were healthy Caucasian individuals from Russia aged roughly 6 to 90. At least 7 million PBMCs were isolated per sample. The chain uses TRBV11-2 and TRBJ2-3; D may correspond to TRBD1 or TRBD2 (6 bases each). Sequencing was carried out using blood. The clonotype was recovered from a woman in her 30s in good health. CDR3 DNA: TGTGCCAGCAGCCGGACTCCGGGGGCGGAAGATACGCAGTATTTT. Translation gives CASSRTPGAEDTQYF.